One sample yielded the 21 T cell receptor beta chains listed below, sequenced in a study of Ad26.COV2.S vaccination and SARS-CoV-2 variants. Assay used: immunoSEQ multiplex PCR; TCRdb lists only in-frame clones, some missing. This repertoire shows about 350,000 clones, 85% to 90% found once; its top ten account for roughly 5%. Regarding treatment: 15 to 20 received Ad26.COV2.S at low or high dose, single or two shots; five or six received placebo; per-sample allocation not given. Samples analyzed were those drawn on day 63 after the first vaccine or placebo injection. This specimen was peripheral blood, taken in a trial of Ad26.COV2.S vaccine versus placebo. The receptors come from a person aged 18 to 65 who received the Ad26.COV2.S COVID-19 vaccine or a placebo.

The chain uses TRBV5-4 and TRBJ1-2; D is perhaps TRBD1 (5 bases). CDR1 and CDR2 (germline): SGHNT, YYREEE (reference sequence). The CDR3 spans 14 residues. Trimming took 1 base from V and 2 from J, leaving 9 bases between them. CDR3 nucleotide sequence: TGTGCCAGCAGCTTGTTGACAGTGAACTATGGCTACACCTTC. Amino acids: CASSLLTVNYGYTF.

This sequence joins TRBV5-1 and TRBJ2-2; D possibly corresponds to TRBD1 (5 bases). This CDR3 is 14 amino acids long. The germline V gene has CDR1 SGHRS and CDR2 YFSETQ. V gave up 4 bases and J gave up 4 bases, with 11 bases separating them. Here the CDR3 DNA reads TGCGCCAGCAGCCAGGGTGGCGGCACCGGGGAGCTGTTTTTT. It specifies CASSQGGGTGELFF.

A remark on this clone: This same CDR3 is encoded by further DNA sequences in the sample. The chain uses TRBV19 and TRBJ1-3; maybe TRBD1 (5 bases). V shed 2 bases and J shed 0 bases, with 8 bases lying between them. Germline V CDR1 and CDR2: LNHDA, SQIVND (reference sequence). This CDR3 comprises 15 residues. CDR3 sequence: CASSITGGSGNTIYF. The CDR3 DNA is TGTGCCAGTAGTATAACGGGGGGCTCTGGAAACACCATATATTTT.

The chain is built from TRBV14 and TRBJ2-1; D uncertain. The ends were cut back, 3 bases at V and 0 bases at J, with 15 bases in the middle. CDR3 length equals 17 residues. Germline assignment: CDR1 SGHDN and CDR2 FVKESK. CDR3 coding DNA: TGTGCCAGCAGCCAGCCACTCACCGTTAGCTCCTACAATGAGCAGTTCTTC. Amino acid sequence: CASSQPLTVSSYNEQFF.

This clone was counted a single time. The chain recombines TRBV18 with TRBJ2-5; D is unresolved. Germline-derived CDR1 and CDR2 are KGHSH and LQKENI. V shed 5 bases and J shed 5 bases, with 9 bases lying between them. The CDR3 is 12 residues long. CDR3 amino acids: CASSSRFETQYF. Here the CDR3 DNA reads TGTGCCAGCTCATCAAGGTTTGAGACCCAGTACTTC. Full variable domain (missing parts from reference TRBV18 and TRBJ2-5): NAGVMQNPRHLVRRRGQEARLRCSPMKGHSHVYWYRQLPEEGLKFMVYLQKENIIDESGMPKERFSAEFPKEGPSILRIQQVVRGDSAAYFCASSSRFETQYFGPGTRLLVL.

The CDR3 region has the DNA TGTGCCAGCAGCCAAGCCTTCGAGCAGTACTTC. Translated: CASSQAFEQYF. V usage is TRBV3-1 (or the pseudogene TRBV3-2) and J usage is TRBJ2-7; D gene ambiguous. V shed 1 base and J shed 6 bases, with 4 bases lying between them. The CDR3 is 11 amino acids. From germline, CDR1 is LGHDT and CDR2 YNNKEL (reference sequence).

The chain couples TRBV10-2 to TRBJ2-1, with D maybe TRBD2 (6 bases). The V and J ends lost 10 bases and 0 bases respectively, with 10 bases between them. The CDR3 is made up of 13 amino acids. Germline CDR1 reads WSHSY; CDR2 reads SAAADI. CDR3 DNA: TGCGCCACGGCGACTAGCTCCTACAATGAGCAGTTCTTC. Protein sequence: CATATSSYNEQFF.

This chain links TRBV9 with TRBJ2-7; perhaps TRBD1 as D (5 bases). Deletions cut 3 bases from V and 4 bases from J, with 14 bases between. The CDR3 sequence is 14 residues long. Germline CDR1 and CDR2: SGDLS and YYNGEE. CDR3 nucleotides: TGTGCCAGCAGCGCGACAGTGAACTCTTACGAGCAGTACTTC. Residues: CASSATVNSYEQYF.

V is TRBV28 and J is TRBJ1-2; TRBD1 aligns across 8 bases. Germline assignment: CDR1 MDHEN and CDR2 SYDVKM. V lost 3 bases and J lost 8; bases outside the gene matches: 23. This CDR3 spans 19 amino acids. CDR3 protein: CASSFRLWGDRGSFSGYTF. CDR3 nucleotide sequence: TGTGCCAGCAGTTTTCGTTTGTGGGGAGACAGGGGTTCTTTTAGCGGCTACACCTTC.

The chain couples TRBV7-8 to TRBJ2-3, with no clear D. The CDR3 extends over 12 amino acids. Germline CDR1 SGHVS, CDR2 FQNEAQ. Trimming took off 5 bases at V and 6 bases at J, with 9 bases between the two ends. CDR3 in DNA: TGTGCCAGCAGCCCCTCCGGGGATACGCAGTATTTT. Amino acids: CASSPSGDTQYF. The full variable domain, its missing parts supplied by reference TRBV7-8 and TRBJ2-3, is GAGVSQSPRYKVAKRGQDVALRCDPISGHVSLFWYQQALGQGPEFLTYFQNEAQLDKSGLPSDRFFAERPEGSVSTLKIQRTQQEDSAVYLCASSPSGDTQYFGPGTRLTVL.

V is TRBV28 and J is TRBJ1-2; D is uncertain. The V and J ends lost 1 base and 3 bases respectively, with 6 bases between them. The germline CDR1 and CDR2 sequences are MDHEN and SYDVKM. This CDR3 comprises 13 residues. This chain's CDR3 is CASSLSGDYGYTF. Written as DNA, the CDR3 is TGTGCCAGCAGTTTATCCGGAGACTATGGCTACACCTTC.

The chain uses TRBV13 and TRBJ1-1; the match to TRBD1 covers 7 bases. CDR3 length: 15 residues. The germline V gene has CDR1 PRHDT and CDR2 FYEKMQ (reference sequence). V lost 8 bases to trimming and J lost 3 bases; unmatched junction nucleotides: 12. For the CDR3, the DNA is TGTGCCAGCCGGAGGGGGCTCCACTGGGACACTGAAGCTTTCTTT. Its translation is CASRRGLHWDTEAFF.

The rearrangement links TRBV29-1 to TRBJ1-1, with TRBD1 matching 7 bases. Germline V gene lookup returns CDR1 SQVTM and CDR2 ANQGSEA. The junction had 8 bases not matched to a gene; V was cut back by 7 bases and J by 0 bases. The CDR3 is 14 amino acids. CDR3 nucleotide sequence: TGCAGCGCCATAGGGACAGACTTGAACACTGAAGCTTTCTTT. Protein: CSAIGTDLNTEAFF.

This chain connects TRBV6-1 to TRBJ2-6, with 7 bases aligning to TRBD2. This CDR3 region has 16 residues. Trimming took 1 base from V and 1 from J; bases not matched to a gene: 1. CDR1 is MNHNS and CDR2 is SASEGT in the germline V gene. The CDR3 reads CASSEGGGSGANVLTF. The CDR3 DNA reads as TGTGCCAGCAGTGAAGGGGGGGGTTCTGGGGCCAACGTCCTGACTTTC.

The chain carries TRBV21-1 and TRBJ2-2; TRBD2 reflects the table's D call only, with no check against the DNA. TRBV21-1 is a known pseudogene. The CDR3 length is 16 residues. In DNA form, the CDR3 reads TGTGCCAGCTCCCTGGGGGAGGGACCGAACACCGGGGAGCTGTTTTTT. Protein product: CASSLGEGPNTGELFF.

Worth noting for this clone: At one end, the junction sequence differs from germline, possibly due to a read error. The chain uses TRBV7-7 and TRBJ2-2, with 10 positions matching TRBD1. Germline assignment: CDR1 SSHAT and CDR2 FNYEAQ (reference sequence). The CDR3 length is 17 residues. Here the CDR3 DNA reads TGTGCTAGCAGCTTAGATGTGGACAGGGGGAGGACCGGGGAGCTGTTTTTT. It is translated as CASSLDVDRGRTGELFF.

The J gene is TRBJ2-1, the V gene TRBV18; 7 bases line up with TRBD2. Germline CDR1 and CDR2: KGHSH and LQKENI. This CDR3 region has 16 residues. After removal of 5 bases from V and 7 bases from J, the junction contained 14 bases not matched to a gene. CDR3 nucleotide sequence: TGTGCCAGCTCAGCACTCTGGGAGGGAGGTGTAAATGAGCAGTTCTTC. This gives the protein CASSALWEGGVNEQFF.

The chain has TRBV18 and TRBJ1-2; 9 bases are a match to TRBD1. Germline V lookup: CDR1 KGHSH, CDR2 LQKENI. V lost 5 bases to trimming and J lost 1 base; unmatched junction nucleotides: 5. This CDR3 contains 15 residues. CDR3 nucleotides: TGTGCCAGCTCAACCCGGGACAGGGTTAACTATGGCTACACCTTC. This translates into CASSTRDRVNYGYTF.

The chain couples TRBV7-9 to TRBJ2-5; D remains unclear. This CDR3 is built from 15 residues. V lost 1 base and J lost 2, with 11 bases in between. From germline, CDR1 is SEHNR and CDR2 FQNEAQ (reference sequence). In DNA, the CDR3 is TGTGCCAGCAGCTTAGTACGCCGTCATCAAGAGACCCAGTACTTC. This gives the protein CASSLVRRHQETQYF.

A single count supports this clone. CDR3 bases: TGCGCCAGCAGCTTGTTACAGGGTGGCGGCGCGGAAGCTTTCTTT. Translated, it gives CASSLLQGGGAEAFF. The J gene is TRBJ1-1, the V gene TRBV5-1; D might be TRBD1 (6 bases). The germline V gene encodes CDR1 SGHRS and CDR2 YFSETQ. CDR3 length equals 15 residues. Trimming removed 1 base at V and 8 bases at J, with 18 bases between.

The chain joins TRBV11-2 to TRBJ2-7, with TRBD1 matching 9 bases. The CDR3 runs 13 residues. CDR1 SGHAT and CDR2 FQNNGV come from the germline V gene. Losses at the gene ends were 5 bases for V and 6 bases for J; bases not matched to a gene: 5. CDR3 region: CASSPGQGLEQYF. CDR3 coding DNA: TGTGCCAGCAGCCCGGGACAGGGTCTCGAGCAGTACTTC.